Given below is one T cell receptor beta chain in context. As a fraction of the sample, this clonotype is medium-sized (0.01 to 0.1%). The specificity of this receptor is unknown. There are no base qualities to consult, and no much larger clone falls within one base. This entry comes from a study of T cells after yellow fever vaccination (dated by TCRdb to between 2018 and 2021). Study-wide context: The SMART-Seq v4 Ultra Low Input RNA kit was used to prepare libraries from fractions with low cell numbers. Bulk TCR alpha and beta repertoires were sequenced longitudinally to track T-cell clones before and after primary and booster YFV17D yellow fever vaccination. The cohort comprised two healthy male donors, one aged 18 to 30 and one aged 30 to 40 years. Blood was collected at multiple timepoints before and after primary and secondary immunization, and bulk PBMC replicates and cell subsets were isolated. What the study reported, not specific to this receptor: The study included only a couple of donors, which limits how far the findings can be generalized. A small share of clonotypes was detected in both CD4 and CD8 compartments, with the overlap likely arising from convergent recombination. After the booster, most of the clones that had expanded following primary vaccination were detected again (almost 98% of CD4 and 88% of CD8), which suggests that memory was broadly maintained. Computational filtering was required because FACS-sorted repertoires could contain abundant contaminating clonotypes from the bulk population. The secondary T-cell response was weaker than the primary response but faster, peaking on day 5 instead of day 15.

Data came from an Illumina NovaSeq 6000. TCR cDNA was synthesized by 5'RACE template switching, through which a universal primer site and unique molecular identifiers were introduced. cDNA synthesis was primed from both the TCR alpha and TCR beta constant segments. Two PCR steps were used to amplify libraries, with sample barcodes and sequencing adapters being added in the second step. Sequencing of libraries was done on Illumina HiSeq 2500 (2x100 bp) or NovaSeq (2x150 bp). Per the source publication's procedure: MIGEC was used to demultiplex reads and collapse the reads into UMI consensus sequences, and MiXCR was used for V(D)J alignment. Using edgeR on replicate PBMC samples, clonotypes were called vaccine-responding if FDR was below 0.01 and the log2 fold change was above 5 up to day 15. CD4 or CD8 identity was assigned to each bulk clonotype according to whether the clonotype was present at higher abundance in the sequenced CD4 repertoire or the sequenced CD8 repertoire. TCRdb trimmed public reads at Q25 via fastp, called clones via MiXCR and kept in-frame beta chains. Each entry merges the rows of one CDR3 protein and shows their most common DNA and genes. In this record, the V and J calls reflect TCRdb's handling and not the investigators' own analysis. Counted in this sample were a few hundred thousand distinct CDR3 sequences; approximately 8% of them appeared once. The ten biggest clones cover around 3.3% of the sample.

The treatment or condition label of this sample denotes: live attenuated yellow fever vaccine strain. A standard Ficoll-Paque protocol was used to isolate PBMCs from peripheral blood. CD4 and CD8 T-cell fractions were isolated with Dynabeads CD4 and CD8 positive selection kits. RNA was extracted with TriZol from bulk PBMCs, CD4 and CD8 fractions, and dextramer-positive and dextramer-negative fractions. The V end gives up 7 bases and the J end 0 bases, leaving 15 bases in the junction not matched to a gene. The CDR1 and CDR2 encoded by the germline V gene are MNHEY and SVGEGT. The CDR3, from cysteine to phenylalanine, totals 18 residues. The DNA shown is the 54-base CDR3, in frame from base 1.

The origin of this receptor is a man younger than 35 who received the YFV17D yellow fever vaccine. Rearrangement joined TRBV6-2 or TRBV6-3 to TRBJ1-5; 7 of the junction bases match TRBD1. Material: CD4+ T cells sorted from PBMCs, obtained 5 days after the yellow fever booster vaccination. The CDR3 is CASTSRDRLTYSNQPQHF. The DNA sequence reads TGTGCCAGCACCTCCCGGGACAGACTAACGTATAGCAATCAGCCCCAGCATTTT.